These T cell receptor beta chains were read from a single sample in a study of CD8+CD57+ T cells in acquired aplastic anemia. TCRdb independently ran MiXCR on the reads; one entry per CDR3 protein. This sample has approximately 200,000 distinct CDR3 sequences, with around 50% found just once. The specimen was sorted CD4+, CD8+, or CD8+CD57+ T cells (not recorded which) from PBMCs. These receptors all stem from a human donor with aplastic anemia. CDR3s include the opening cysteine and the closing phenylalanine or tryptophan. A D gene is named only where the DNA matches it firmly. Size is omitted from some rows. Given values are once, few, many or a class for expanded clones.

TRBV10-3	TRBJ1-1	many	-	CAISESMGQGITEAFF	TGTGCCATCAGTGAGTCGATGGGGCAGGGGATCACTGAAGCTTTCTTT
TRBV7-2	TRBJ2-7	many	-	CASSLTGLLEQYF	TGTGCCAGCAGCTTAACAGGTCTGCTGGAGCAGTACTTC
TRBV20-1	TRBJ1-2	many	TRBD1	CSARTGFNYGYTF	TGCAGTGCTCGGACAGGCTTTAACTATGGCTACACCTTC
TRBV7-3	TRBJ2-7	-	-	CASSEHSPRKRYLYEQYF	TGTGCCAGCAGCGAACACTCCCCGAGGAAGCGGTACCTCTACGAGCAGTACTTC
TRBV20-1	TRBJ2-1	many	-	CSARRAVEQFF	TGCAGTGCTAGACGGGCGGTTGAGCAGTTCTTC
TRBV5-1	TRBJ1-1	-	-	CASSLNPPGTEAFF	TGCGCCAGCAGCTTGAACCCCCCAGGCACTGAAGCTTTCTTT
TRBV10-3	TRBJ2-5	-	TRBD1	CAISPARQGNAETQYF	TGTGCCATCAGCCCCGCGAGACAGGGGAATGCCGAGACCCAGTACTTC
TRBV2	TRBJ2-5	medium-sized	-	CASSAMQGSWETQYF	TGTGCCAGCAGTGCTATGCAGGGGTCCTGGGAGACCCAGTACTTC
TRBV7-9	TRBJ2-5	-	TRBD2	CASSSKEGLAGQETQYF	TGTGCCAGCAGCTCGAAGGAGGGACTAGCGGGCCAAGAGACCCAGTACTTC
TRBV9	TRBJ2-6	many	TRBD2	CASSVGLAVSSGANVLTF	TGTGCCAGCAGCGTAGGACTAGCGGTGTCCTCTGGGGCCAACGTCCTGACTTTC
TRBV7-2	TRBJ2-1	-	TRBD1	CASKHRGINEQFF	TGTGCCAGCAAACACAGGGGAATCAATGAGCAGTTCTTC
TRBV10-3	TRBJ2-3	-	TRBD2	CAISESGGSTDTQYF	TGTGCCATCAGTGAGTCGGGGGGGAGCACAGATACGCAGTATTTT
TRBV29-1	TRBJ2-2	-	TRBD2	CSVVVVERGGGDTGELFF	TGCAGCGTTGTGGTGGTGGAGCGGGGGGGGGGGGACACCGGGGAGCTGTTTTTT
TRBV7-9	TRBJ1-5	-	-	CASSGRRGNDNQPQHF	TGTGCCAGCAGCGGACGACGGGGGAATGACAATCAGCCCCAGCATTTT
TRBV18	TRBJ1-1	many	-	CASSPRGGEAFF	TGTGCCAGCTCACCACGGGGAGGTGAAGCTTTCTTT
TRBV5-1	TRBJ2-2	many	TRBD1	CASRKRQGENTGELFF	TGCGCCAGCAGGAAACGACAGGGGGAGAACACCGGGGAGCTGTTTTTT
TRBV10-3	TRBJ2-7	many	TRBD1	CAGGTGGYEQYF	TGTGCCGGGGGGACAGGGGGCTACGAGCAGTACTTC